Following are 5 T cell receptor beta chains from one sample sequenced in a study of cytomegalovirus exposure and HLA in healthy donors. Vbeta (60) and Jbeta (13) primers were used in the PCR. The method was immunoSEQ multiplex PCR; TCRdb's version includes in-frame clones alone and lacks a portion of them. The table includes over 85,000 clones, around 72% detected once. Sequencing was done on a sample of PBMCs. These receptors all stem from a man aged 35 to 55 in good health and CMV-seronegative.

Points on this clone: The conserved closing phenylalanine or tryptophan is absent in this CDR3, likely reflecting a read error. The chain carries TRBV7-2 and TRBJ1-6; weak D call: TRBD1 (6 bases). Germline CDR1 SGHTA, CDR2 FQGNSA. This CDR3 is 14 amino acids long. Between the trimmed V and J ends, which lost 7 bases and 12 bases, there was a span of 19 bases. For the CDR3, the DNA is TGTGCCAGCAATAATCCGGGCGGGGGGCTACCCCTCCACGTT. Its protein product is CASNNPGGGLPLHV.

The chain uses TRBV5-1 and TRBJ1-4; 9 bases map to TRBD1. The CDR3 contains 14 residues. V dropped 3 bases and J dropped 6; count of bases not matched to a gene: 3. The germline CDR1 and CDR2 sequences are SGHRS and YFSETQ. The CDR3 loop is CASSSGQGHEKLFF. In nucleotides, the CDR3 is TGCGCCAGCAGCTCGGGACAGGGTCATGAAAAACTGTTTTTT. Together with reference TRBV5-1 and TRBJ1-4, the CDR3 gives the full variable domain: KAGVTQTPRYLIKTRGQQVTLSCSPISGHRSVSWYQQTPGQGLQFLFEYFSETQRNKGNFPGRFSGRQFSNSRSEMNVSTLELGDSALYLCASSSGQGHEKLFFGSGTQLSVL.

The rearrangement uses TRBV4-1 and TRBJ2-3; 7 bases match TRBD2. CDR3 size: 14 residues. V was clipped by 7 bases and J by 8 bases; unmatched bases: 12. Per germline, CDR1 MGHRA and CDR2 YSYEKL. The CDR3 here is CASTNPGLTVTQYF. In DNA, the CDR3 is TGCGCCAGCACAAATCCGGGACTAACGGTTACGCAGTATTTT.

This clone was counted a single time. The V and J genes are TRBV28 and TRBJ2-7, with 10 positions matching TRBD1. Germline values: CDR1 MDHEN, CDR2 SYDVKM. J lost 7 bases, V lost 3 bases, and 6 bases had no gene match. The CDR3 is 14 amino acids. The CDR3 bases are TGTGCCAGCAGTTTTAAGGACAGGGGGAGGGAGCAGTACTTC. It is translated as CASSFKDRGREQYF.

Only one count was recorded for this clone. CDR3 DNA sequence: TGTGCCAGCAGCGTGGGACTAGCGGGGGGGAAGTACTTC. This encodes CASSVGLAGGKYF. The chain carries TRBV9 and TRBJ2-7; TRBD2 matches at 16 bases. Germline-derived CDR1 and CDR2 are SGDLS and YYNGEE. CDR3 length: 13 residues. V trimming: 2 bases; J trimming: 11 bases; junction bases outside the gene matches: 1.